These 29 T cell receptor beta chains were all obtained from the same sample, sequenced in a study of OX40 agonist ivuxolimab in advanced cancers. The method was immunoSEQ multiplex PCR; TCRdb's version includes in-frame clones alone and lacks a portion of them. Here the sample spans about 79,000 clones, 88% being singletons. Source: CD4+ or CD8+ T cells sorted from blood, taken in a trial of the OX40 agonist ivuxolimab. The receptor set was obtained from an adult with an advanced solid tumor such as melanoma, head and neck, liver or kidney cancer.

This chain joins TRBV19 and TRBJ2-5; TRBD1 is a possible D gene (6 bases). Germline CDR1 reads LNHDA; CDR2 reads SQIVND (reference sequence). The CDR3 loop spans 12 amino acids. The V and J ends lost 3 bases and 13 bases respectively, with 15 bases between them. CDR3 region: CASSIGTKSLYF. The CDR3 region has the DNA TGTGCCAGTAGTATCGGGACAAAGTCACTGTACTTC. The complete variable domain, with remaining parts taken from reference TRBV19 and TRBJ2-5, reads DGGITQSPKYLFRKEGQNVTLSCEQNLNHDAMYWYRQDPGQGLRLIYYSQIVNDFQKGDIAEGYSVSREKKESFPLTVTSAQKNPTAFYLCASSIGTKSLYFGPGTRLLVL.

V is TRBV5-1 and J is TRBJ2-2; TRBD2 might be the D (6 bases). The CDR3 sequence is 16 residues long. V was pared by 0 bases and J by 1 base, with 10 bases between. Germline V CDR1 and CDR2: SGHRS, YFSETQ. CDR3 sequence reads: CASSLGGLKNTGELFF. The CDR3 DNA reads TGCGCCAGCAGCTTGGGGGGACTGAAGAACACCGGGGAGCTGTTTTTT. The whole variable domain, remainder taken from reference TRBV5-1 and TRBJ2-2, is KAGVTQTPRYLIKTRGQQVTLSCSPISGHRSVSWYQQTPGQGLQFLFEYFSETQRNKGNFPGRFSGRQFSNSRSEMNVSTLELGDSALYLCASSLGGLKNTGELFFGEGSRLTVL.

The genes are TRBV10-1 and TRBJ1-1, with 8 positions matching TRBD1. Germline CDR1 and CDR2: WNHNN and SYGVQD (reference sequence). J was trimmed by 4 bases and V by 8 bases; bases with no gene match: 6. This CDR3 contains 13 residues. The CDR3 loop is CASAPGTGTEAFF. The CDR3 DNA reads TGCGCCAGCGCCCCCGGGACAGGCACTGAAGCTTTCTTT.

In regard to this clone: Other DNA sequences from this sample encode an identical CDR3 as well. This chain joins TRBV5-4 and TRBJ2-3; 12 positions agree with TRBD2. Germline V lookup: CDR1 SGHNT, CDR2 YYREEE (reference sequence). Trimming removed 4 bases from V and 3 bases from J; junction bases left unmatched: 3. The CDR3 covers 15 residues. CDR3 sequence (DNA): TGTGCCAGCAGCCCGGGACTAGCGGGTACAGATACGCAGTATTTT. This codes for CASSPGLAGTDTQYF.

The chain carries TRBV6-5 and TRBJ2-1; the D call may be TRBD1 or TRBD2 (5 bases each). The CDR3 consists of 14 residues. V lost 8 bases and J lost 0, with 11 bases in between. CDR1 is MNHEY, CDR2 SVGAGI, per germline. The CDR3 DNA sequence: TGTGCCAGCCGCCGGGACCGCTCCTACAATGAGCAGTTCTTC. This gives the protein CASRRDRSYNEQFF.

The chain has TRBV5-6 and TRBJ1-4, with D unresolved. The germline CDR1 and CDR2 sequences are SGHDT and YYEEEE. The CDR3 has 16 amino acids. V dropped 0 bases and J dropped 2 bases, with 11 bases sitting between them. CDR3 nucleotides: TGTGCCAGCAGCTTGGCCGGGTTGGGGACTAATGAAAAACTGTTTTTT. Its protein is CASSLAGLGTNEKLFF. Based on the CDR3 plus reference TRBV5-6 and TRBJ1-4, the full variable domain is DAGVTQSPTHLIKTRGQQVTLRCSPKSGHDTVSWYQQALGQGPQFIFQYYEEEERQRGNFPDRFSGHQFPNYSSELNVNALLLGDSALYLCASSLAGLGTNEKLFFGSGTQLSVL.

In this sample, this clone turned up once. The J gene is TRBJ1-1, the V gene TRBV19; 7 positions match TRBD1. V trimming: 1 base; J trimming: 5 bases; junction bases outside the gene matches: 4. The CDR3 spans 14 residues. Germline V gene sequence: CDR1 LNHDA, CDR2 SQIVND (reference sequence). The CDR3 DNA reads as TGTGCCAGTAGTATAGCACAGGGGATGACTGAAGCTTTCTTT. Protein: CASSIAQGMTEAFF.

The chain uses TRBV7-2 and TRBJ2-1, with 12 positions matching TRBD2. The CDR3 extends over 19 amino acids. J gave up 0 bases and V 5 bases, and 11 bases lay outside the gene matches. Germline-derived CDR1 and CDR2 are SGHTA and FQGNSA. The DNA of the CDR3 is TGTGCCAGCAGCCCTTATGGACTAGCGGGGCAAAGCTCCTACAATGAGCAGTTCTTC. Translating it yields CASSPYGLAGQSSYNEQFF.

The chain recombines TRBV30 with TRBJ2-3; 14 bases line up with TRBD2. V trimming: 2 bases; J trimming: 6 bases; junction bases outside the gene matches: 13. Germline V CDR1 and CDR2: GTSNPN, SVGIG (reference sequence). The CDR3 loop spans 18 amino acids. The CDR3 region has the DNA TGTGCCTGGAGTCTGGGACTAGCGGGAGTCACATGGTCCGATACGCAGTATTTT. It specifies CAWSLGLAGVTWSDTQYF. The full variable domain, rest sourced from reference TRBV30 and TRBJ2-3, is SQTIHQWPATLVQPVGSPLSLECTVEGTSNPNLYWYRQAAGRGLQLLFYSVGIGQISSEVPQNLSASRPQDRQFILSSKKLLLSDSGFYLCAWSLGLAGVTWSDTQYFGPGTRLTVL.

The CDR3, as DNA: TGCGCCAGCAGCTTTGGACAGGGGCGCGGGGTCTACGAGCAGTACTTC. Amino acid sequence: CASSFGQGRGVYEQYF. The V and J genes are TRBV5-1 and TRBJ2-7; TRBD1 aligns across 9 bases. The CDR3 has 16 amino acids. CDR1 and CDR2 (germline): SGHRS, YFSETQ. The V and J ends lost 2 bases and 3 bases, in that order; junction bases with no gene match: 9.

The rearrangement links TRBV6-4 to TRBJ2-7; 10 bases are shared with TRBD2. V trimming: 10 bases; J trimming: 4 bases; junction bases outside the gene matches: 10. Per the germline V gene, CDR1 is MRHNA and CDR2 is SNTAGT. This CDR3 spans 14 amino acids. In DNA, the CDR3 is TGTGCCAACCCGGGGCTAGCGGGAGTTTACGAGCAGTACTTC. It encodes CANPGLAGVYEQYF.

The chain couples TRBV29-1 to TRBJ1-3; D remains ambiguous. Germline V gene data show CDR1 as SQVTM and CDR2 as ANQGSEA. Trimming left V 5 bases short and J 0 bases short, with 8 bases between. This CDR3 is 13 amino acids long. The CDR3 DNA reads as TGCAGCGTTAAGCCCTCCTCTGGAAACACCATATATTTT. Translated: CSVKPSSGNTIYF. Supplemented by reference TRBV29-1 and TRBJ1-3, the full variable domain reads SAVISQKPSRDICQRGTSLTIQCQVDSQVTMMFWYRQQPGQSLTLIATANQGSEATYESGFVIDKFPISRPNLTFSTLTVSNMSPEDSSIYLCSVKPSSGNTIYFGEGSWLTVV.

This clone was detected only once. V is TRBV10-2 and J is TRBJ1-1, with a tentative D call TRBD1 (6 bases). CDR1 and CDR2 from the germline V gene are WSHSY and SAAADI. The CDR3 runs to 13 residues. V was clipped by 10 bases and J by 0 bases, with 12 bases between them. The CDR3 spells CATVGQMNTEAFF. The CDR3, as DNA: TGCGCCACCGTAGGACAGATGAACACTGAAGCTTTCTTT.

This chain links TRBV7-9 with TRBJ2-5; 8 nucleotides align to TRBD2. The germline V gene has CDR1 SEHNR and CDR2 FQNEAQ (reference sequence). The CDR3 is 16 amino acids. The ends lost 3 bases at V and 1 base at J; junction bases unmatched: 7. The CDR3 spells CASSFSATSGQETQYF. In DNA, the CDR3 is TGTGCCAGCAGCTTTTCCGCCACTAGCGGCCAAGAGACCCAGTACTTC. The entire variable domain, with the rest obtained from reference TRBV7-9 and TRBJ2-5, is as follows: DTGVSQNPRHKITKRGQNVTFRCDPISEHNRLYWYRQTLGQGPEFLTYFQNEAQLEKSRLLSDRFSAERPKGSFSTLEIQRTEQGDSAMYLCASSFSATSGQETQYFGPGTRLLVL.

The chain is built from TRBV5-1 and TRBJ2-2, with 11 positions matching TRBD2. This CDR3 spans 16 amino acids. CDR1 and CDR2 from the germline V gene are SGHRS and YFSETQ. The trim removed 3 bases at V and 3 bases at J, leaving 4 bases unmatched. The CDR3 DNA is TGCGCCAGCAGCTCCCCTAGCGGGGGGTACACCGGGGAGCTGTTTTTT. This encodes CASSSPSGGYTGELFF.

The chain uses TRBV14 and TRBJ2-3; tentatively, D is TRBD1 or TRBD2 (5 bases each). This CDR3 has 11 amino acids. CDR1 SGHDN and CDR2 FVKESK come from the germline V gene. The V end lost 3 bases, the J end lost 7 bases, and 5 bases lay between the germline ends. The CDR3 sequence: CASSQGHTQYF. The CDR3 bases are TGTGCCAGCAGCCAGGGACATACGCAGTATTTT.

The genes are TRBV9 and TRBJ2-5; D unclear. Germline lookup yields CDR1 SGDLS and CDR2 YYNGEE. V was cut by 4 bases and J by 1 base, with 17 bases left in between. The CDR3 is made up of 16 amino acids. The CDR3 DNA reads as TGTGCCAGCAGCCCCGGCTCCTTCTCAACCCAAGAGACCCAGTACTTC. Its translation: CASSPGSFSTQETQYF.

This clone was observed a few times. V and J are TRBV18 and TRBJ2-1; 10 nucleotides agree with TRBD2. This CDR3 has 13 amino acids. The germline V gene encodes CDR1 KGHSH and CDR2 LQKENI. Trimming removed 7 bases from V and 7 bases from J; junction bases left unmatched: 4. CDR3 nucleotides: TGTGCCAGCTATCAGACTAGCGGGAATGAGCAGTTCTTC. Translation: CASYQTSGNEQFF.

This clone was seen just once. The gene calls are TRBV5-1 and TRBJ2-5, with 10 bases matching TRBD1. The DNA end is a closer match to TRBJ2-7, so the J assignment may be wrong. The germline CDR1 and CDR2 sequences are SGHRS and YFSETQ. The CDR3 consists of 15 residues. CDR3 protein: CASSRDGTGDYEQYF. The CDR3 DNA follows: TGCGCCAGCAGCCGGGACGGGACAGGGGACTACGAGCAGTACTTC.

CDR3: CASSPRDRGSMNEKLFF. The CDR3, as DNA: TGTGCCAGTAGTCCCCGGGACAGGGGCTCCATGAATGAAAAACTGTTTTTT. The chain carries TRBV19 and TRBJ1-4; 10 bases agree with TRBD1. V trimming: 5 bases; J trimming: 5 bases; junction bases outside the gene matches: 11. Germline lookup yields CDR1 LNHDA and CDR2 SQIVND (reference sequence). This CDR3 comprises 17 residues.

This chain connects TRBV5-8 to TRBJ1-3; D is undetermined. Trimming pared 2 bases from V and 5 bases from J, leaving 5 bases between. The CDR3 runs to 12 residues. Looked up from germline, CDR1 is SGHTS and CDR2 is YDEGEE. The CDR3 DNA sequence: TGTGCCAGCAGCTTTGAAAGAAACACCATATATTTT. Its protein product is CASSFERNTIYF.

V and J are TRBV5-1 and TRBJ2-1, with D maybe TRBD2 (6 bases). V gave up 0 bases and J gave up 8 bases, with 18 bases separating them. The CDR3 has 16 amino acids. Germline CDR1 is SGHRS and CDR2 is YFSETQ. CDR3 sequence: CASSLVSGPQGHEQFF. The CDR3 DNA sequence: TGCGCCAGCAGCTTGGTAAGCGGGCCACAAGGTCATGAGCAGTTCTTC.

The rearrangement joins TRBV9 to TRBJ2-1; 10 bases align to TRBD2. Germline CDR1 reads SGDLS; CDR2 reads YYNGEE. Unmatched junction bases numbered 2, after V lost 0 bases and J lost 5 bases. The CDR3 extends over 15 amino acids. The CDR3 spells CASSVGLAGDNEQFF. The CDR3, as DNA: TGTGCCAGCAGCGTAGGCCTAGCGGGAGACAATGAGCAGTTCTTC.

The chain has TRBV29-1 and TRBJ2-2; 13 bases are shared with TRBD2. The CDR3 totals 14 residues. Germline CDR1 and CDR2: SQVTM and ANQGSEA. V lost 7 bases and J lost 6; bases outside the gene matches: 5. As DNA, the CDR3 is TGCAGCGCTCGGACTAGCGGGAGCCCCGGGGAGCTGTTTTTT. Translation gives CSARTSGSPGELFF.

This clone came up a few times. The chain recombines TRBV19 with TRBJ1-1; D gene ambiguous. CDR3 length: 14 residues. V lost 7 bases to trimming and J lost 0 bases, with 12 bases between them. Germline CDR1 LNHDA, CDR2 SQIVND (reference sequence). CDR3 sequence (DNA): TGTGCCAGTACCTGGAAAGGGATGAACACTGAAGCTTTCTTT. It translates to CASTWKGMNTEAFF.

The chain couples TRBV11-2 to TRBJ1-2; D is possibly TRBD1 (5 bases). Germline values: CDR1 SGHAT, CDR2 FQNNGV. CDR3 length equals 14 residues. The V end was cut by 6 bases, the J end by 4 bases, with 15 bases between. This chain's CDR3 is CASSSSRGFYGYTF. The CDR3 DNA reads as TGTGCCAGCAGTTCATCCCGGGGGTTCTATGGCTACACCTTC.

This chain links TRBV15 with TRBJ1-1, with D possibly being TRBD1 (6 bases). The ends were cut back, 0 bases at V and 1 base at J, with 12 bases in the middle. Per the germline V gene, CDR1 is LNHNV and CDR2 is YYDKDF (reference sequence). The CDR3 loop spans 16 amino acids. CDR3 DNA sequence: TGTGCCACCAGCAGAGATATGGGGGCCCGGAACACTGAAGCTTTCTTT. It translates to CATSRDMGARNTEAFF.

This clone was seen more than once but under ten times. The chain combines TRBV11-3 with TRBJ2-3; 9 bases match TRBD2. V trimming: 2 bases; J trimming: 0 bases; junction bases outside the gene matches: 6. CDR1 SGHNT and CDR2 YENEEA come from the germline V gene. The CDR3 has 17 residues. The CDR3 sequence is CASSLRGRDTSTDTQYF. The DNA for the CDR3 is TGTGCCAGCAGCTTACGCGGGAGGGACACTAGCACAGATACGCAGTATTTT.

This rearrangement joins TRBV7-3 to TRBJ2-1; 13 bases agree with TRBD2. The CDR3 contains 16 residues. Germline V gene sequence: CDR1 SGHTA, CDR2 FQGTGA. V trimming: 4 bases; J trimming: 9 bases; junction bases outside the gene matches: 9. CDR3 amino acids: CASSSPGLAGDFEQFF. The DNA for the CDR3 is TGTGCCAGCAGCTCCCCCGGACTAGCGGGAGACTTTGAGCAGTTCTTC.